This is a list of T cell receptor beta chains from one sample in a study of Tregs in tolerant kidney transplant recipients. Here immunoSEQ multiplex PCR was the method, and the copy in TCRdb shows in-frame clones only, minus some. The table shows approximately 65,000 clones, with around 84% occurring only once. Material: CD4+ T cells from blood. The receptors stem from a human donor in good health. CDR3s include the opening cysteine and the closing phenylalanine or tryptophan. A D gene is named only where the DNA matches it firmly. Clone size is not always given. Where it is, it says once, few, many or a class for expanded clones.

>TRBJ2-7|-|TRBD2|TRBV4-1
TGCGCCAGCAGCCAAGAAAAACGGGGGGGCCGAAGGGAGCAGTACTTC
CASSQEKRGGRREQYF
>TRBJ2-1|-|-|TRBV29-1
TGCAGCGTTGAAGATGGGTCGGAGCAGTTCTTC
CSVEDGSEQFF
>TRBJ2-1|-|TRBD1|TRBV7-9
TGTGCCAGCAGCCAGACAGGGGATGAGCAGTTCTTC
CASSQTGDEQFF
>TRBJ2-5|-|-|TRBV7-3
TGTGCCAGCAGCGTCGGGACTCGGGAGACCCAGTACTTC
CASSVGTRETQYF
>TRBJ1-2|-|-|TRBV7-2
TGTGCCAGCAGCCCCGGGGTGAACTATGGCTACACCTTC
CASSPGVNYGYTF
>TRBJ2-1|-|TRBD2|TRBV7-3
TGTGCCAGCAGCCCGCGGACTAGCGGGGGCCTATCCTACAATGAGCAGTTCTTC
CASSPRTSGGLSYNEQFF
>TRBJ2-5|-|-|TRBV19
TGTGCCAGTAGTCCGAGGCTACTTAAAGAGACCCAGTACTTC
CASSPRLLKETQYF
>TRBJ2-5|-|TRBD1|TRBV11-3
TGTGCCAGCAGCCGGACAGGGGGCAAGGAGACCCAGTACTTC
CASSRTGGKETQYF
>TRBJ1-1|-|-|TRBV7-2
TGTGCCAGCAGCTTCCGCGCGAACACTGAAGCTTTCTTT
CASSFRANTEAFF
>TRBJ2-1|-|-|TRBV11-3
TGTGCCAGCAGCTCCGGGTTTAAGCAGTTCTTC
CASSSGFKQFF
>TRBJ2-3|-|TRBD1|TRBV5-1
TGCGCCAGCAGCCCGGGACAGCTTAGCACAGATACGCAGTATTTT
CASSPGQLSTDTQYF
>TRBJ1-1|-|-|TRBV7-9
TGTGCCAGCAGCCGAGGTTCCACGACGGTCACTCCGGTCACTGAAGCTTTCTTT
CASSRGSTTVTPVTEAFF
>TRBJ2-7|-|-|TRBV7-3
TGTGCCAGCAGCTTAATGGCAGGGGGGACCTACGAGCAGTACTTC
CASSLMAGGTYEQYF
>TRBJ1-6|-|-|TRBV9
TGTGCCAGCAGCGTGGGGGCGACGTCGCCCCTCCACTTT
CASSVGATSPLHF
>TRBJ2-3|-|TRBD2|TRBV15
TGTGCCACCAGCAGCGGGAGGACATATACGCAGTATTTT
CATSSGRTYTQYF
>TRBJ2-7|-|-|TRBV20-1
TGCAGTGCTCTGGGGAACGAGCAGTACTTC
CSALGNEQYF
>TRBJ1-5|-|-|TRBV19
TGTGCCAGTAGTATAGTTCCAGGCCTCAATCAGCCCCAGCATTTT
CASSIVPGLNQPQHF
>TRBJ1-1|-|-|TRBV7-2
TGTGCCAGCAGCACACAGCATATGAACACTGAAGCTTTCTTT
CASSTQHMNTEAFF
>TRBJ2-1|-|-|TRBV27
TGTGCCAGCAGTTTCGGCGGGAGACAGGCGAGGGAGCAGTTCTTC
CASSFGGRQAREQFF
>TRBJ2-1|once|TRBD2|TRBV6-4
TGTGCCAGCAGTGACTCGGCGGGAGGGCCCTCGGATGAGCAGTTCTTC
CASSDSAGGPSDEQFF
>TRBJ2-2|-|-|TRBV11-2
TGTGCCAGCAGCCCATCCTGGGGGGAGCTGTTTTTT
CASSPSWGELFF
>TRBJ1-2|-|TRBD1|TRBV7-2
TGTGCCAGCACCAGACCGGGACAGCTCTATGGCTACACCTTC
CASTRPGQLYGYTF
>TRBJ2-1|-|-|TRBV5-1
TGCGCCAGCAGCTTGGCCGACACCGACAATGAGCAGTTCTTC
CASSLADTDNEQFF
>TRBJ1-1|-|-|TRBV29-1
TGCAGCGTTGAAAGTCAAACGAACACTGAAGCTTTCTTT
CSVESQTNTEAFF
>TRBJ2-5|-|-|TRBV2
TGTGCCAGCTTCCAGGAGAGGGGCATGGAGACCCAGTACTTC
CASFQERGMETQYF
>TRBJ2-7|-|-|TRBV7-2
TGTGCCAGCAGCTTTGAGGGGGGGCATGAGCAGTACTTC
CASSFEGGHEQYF
>TRBJ1-5|-|TRBD1|TRBV28
TGTGCCAGCAGTTTAACGGGGACAGGGGGACAGCCCCAGCATTTT
CASSLTGTGGQPQHF
>TRBJ2-1|-|-|TRBV5-1
TGCGCCAGCAGCAAAACTACCTATAGCTACAATGAGCAGTTCTTC
CASSKTTYSYNEQFF
>TRBJ2-5|-|-|TRBV7-6
TGTGCCAGCAGCTTAGCTAGCGTAAGAGGGGAAGAGACCCAGTACTTC
CASSLASVRGEETQYF
>TRBJ1-3|-|-|TRBV2
TGTGCCAGCAGAGGAACAGGCTCTGGAAACACCATATATTTT
CASRGTGSGNTIYF
>TRBJ2-3|-|TRBD2|TRBV19
TGTGCCAGTACCTTACTAGCGGGAAAAACAGATACGCAGTATTTT
CASTLLAGKTDTQYF
>TRBJ2-1|-|TRBD2|TRBV6-5
TGTGCCAGCAGCGTGACTAGCGGGAGCAGACATGAGCAGTTCTTC
CASSVTSGSRHEQFF
>TRBJ1-2|few|-|TRBV7-9
TGTGCCAGCAGCCCCCGGGGGGGGTTCTATGGCTACACCTTC
CASSPRGGFYGYTF
>TRBJ1-1|-|TRBD1|TRBV19
TGTGCCAGTAGTAGACAGGGGAGGTTGGTCACTGAAGCTTTCTTT
CASSRQGRLVTEAFF
>TRBJ2-6|-|TRBD1|TRBV13
TGTGCCAGCAGCTTAGGCGAGACAGGGTACTCTGGGGCCAACGTCCTGACTTTC
CASSLGETGYSGANVLTF
>TRBJ2-1|-|-|TRBV5-4
TGTGCCAGCAGCCTTACAGCTGAGCAGTTCTTC
CASSLTAEQFF
>TRBJ2-1|-|TRBD2|TRBV11-3
TGTGCCAGCAGCTTAGATGTTGGTCCTAGCGGCCACAATGAGCAGTTCTTC
CASSLDVGPSGHNEQFF
>TRBJ2-7|once|-|TRBV5-3
TGTGCCAGAAGCTTGGCGGGGGGTGGACAGAGGCGGGTCAGCGTGACCTACGAGCAGTACTTC
CARSLAGGGQRRVSVTYEQYF
>TRBJ1-1|-|TRBD1|TRBV5-5
TGTGCCAGCAGCTCGGCCGGGACAGGGGATTCTGAAGCTTTCTTT
CASSSAGTGDSEAFF
>TRBJ1-6|-|-|TRBV7-8
TGTGCCAGCAGCAGCCGTAATTCACCCCTCCACTTT
CASSSRNSPLHF
>TRBJ1-3|-|-|TRBV7-2
TGTGCCAGCAGCTCACTACCTCCGACAGCCTCTGGAAACACCATATATTTT
CASSSLPPTASGNTIYF
>TRBJ1-5|-|-|TRBV10-3
TGTGCCACCTCCCGGGACACCGAGCCCCAGCATTTT
CATSRDTEPQHF
>TRBJ1-2|-|TRBD1|TRBV9
TGTGCCAGCAGCCCACTCCCGGGACAGGGTGATGGCTACACCTTC
CASSPLPGQGDGYTF
>TRBJ2-7|few|-|TRBV19
TGTGCCAGTAGCTCGCATCCTGGCAGCGAGCAGTACTTC
CASSSHPGSEQYF
>TRBJ2-7|-|TRBD2|TRBV4-2
TGTGCCAGCAGCCGAGGGACTAGCTCCCGCCGATCTGTAGAGCAGTACTTC
CASSRGTSSRRSVEQYF
>TRBJ1-4|-|-|TRBV6-6
TGTGCCAGCAGTTACTCCCCGGGACGGGCTAATGAAAAACTGTTTTTT
CASSYSPGRANEKLFF
>TRBJ2-2|-|TRBD2|TRBV11-2
TGTGCCAGCAGCTTAGTACTAGCGGCCGGGGAGCTGTTTTTT
CASSLVLAAGELFF
>TRBJ2-1|-|-|TRBV2
TGTGCCAGCAGCGCCCTGTCCCGGGCCTCCTACAATGAGCAGTTCTTC
CASSALSRASYNEQFF
>TRBJ1-1|few|-|TRBV7-2
TGTGCCAGCAGCTTGGGGGGGCAATCTGAAGCTTTCTTT
CASSLGGQSEAFF
>TRBJ1-2|-|-|TRBV30
TGTGCCTGGATAGCAACCGGACGCCTCCTGGGCTACACCTTC
CAWIATGRLLGYTF
>TRBJ2-2|-|-|TRBV5-3
TGTGCCAGAAGTTTAAACACCGGGGAGCTGTTTTTT
CARSLNTGELFF
>TRBJ1-1|few|TRBD1|TRBV29-1
TGCAGCCCCCGCGACAGGGTCAGTAAATGTACTGAAGCTTTCTTT
CSPRDRVSKCTEAFF
>TRBJ1-1|once|-|TRBV10-3
TGTGCCATCAGTGAGTCGACTCCGATCGTAATAACTGAAGCTTTCTTT
CAISESTPIVITEAFF
>TRBJ2-3|-|TRBD2|TRBV14
TGTGCCAGCAGCCAAGTATTAGCGGGAGATACGCAGTATTTT
CASSQVLAGDTQYF